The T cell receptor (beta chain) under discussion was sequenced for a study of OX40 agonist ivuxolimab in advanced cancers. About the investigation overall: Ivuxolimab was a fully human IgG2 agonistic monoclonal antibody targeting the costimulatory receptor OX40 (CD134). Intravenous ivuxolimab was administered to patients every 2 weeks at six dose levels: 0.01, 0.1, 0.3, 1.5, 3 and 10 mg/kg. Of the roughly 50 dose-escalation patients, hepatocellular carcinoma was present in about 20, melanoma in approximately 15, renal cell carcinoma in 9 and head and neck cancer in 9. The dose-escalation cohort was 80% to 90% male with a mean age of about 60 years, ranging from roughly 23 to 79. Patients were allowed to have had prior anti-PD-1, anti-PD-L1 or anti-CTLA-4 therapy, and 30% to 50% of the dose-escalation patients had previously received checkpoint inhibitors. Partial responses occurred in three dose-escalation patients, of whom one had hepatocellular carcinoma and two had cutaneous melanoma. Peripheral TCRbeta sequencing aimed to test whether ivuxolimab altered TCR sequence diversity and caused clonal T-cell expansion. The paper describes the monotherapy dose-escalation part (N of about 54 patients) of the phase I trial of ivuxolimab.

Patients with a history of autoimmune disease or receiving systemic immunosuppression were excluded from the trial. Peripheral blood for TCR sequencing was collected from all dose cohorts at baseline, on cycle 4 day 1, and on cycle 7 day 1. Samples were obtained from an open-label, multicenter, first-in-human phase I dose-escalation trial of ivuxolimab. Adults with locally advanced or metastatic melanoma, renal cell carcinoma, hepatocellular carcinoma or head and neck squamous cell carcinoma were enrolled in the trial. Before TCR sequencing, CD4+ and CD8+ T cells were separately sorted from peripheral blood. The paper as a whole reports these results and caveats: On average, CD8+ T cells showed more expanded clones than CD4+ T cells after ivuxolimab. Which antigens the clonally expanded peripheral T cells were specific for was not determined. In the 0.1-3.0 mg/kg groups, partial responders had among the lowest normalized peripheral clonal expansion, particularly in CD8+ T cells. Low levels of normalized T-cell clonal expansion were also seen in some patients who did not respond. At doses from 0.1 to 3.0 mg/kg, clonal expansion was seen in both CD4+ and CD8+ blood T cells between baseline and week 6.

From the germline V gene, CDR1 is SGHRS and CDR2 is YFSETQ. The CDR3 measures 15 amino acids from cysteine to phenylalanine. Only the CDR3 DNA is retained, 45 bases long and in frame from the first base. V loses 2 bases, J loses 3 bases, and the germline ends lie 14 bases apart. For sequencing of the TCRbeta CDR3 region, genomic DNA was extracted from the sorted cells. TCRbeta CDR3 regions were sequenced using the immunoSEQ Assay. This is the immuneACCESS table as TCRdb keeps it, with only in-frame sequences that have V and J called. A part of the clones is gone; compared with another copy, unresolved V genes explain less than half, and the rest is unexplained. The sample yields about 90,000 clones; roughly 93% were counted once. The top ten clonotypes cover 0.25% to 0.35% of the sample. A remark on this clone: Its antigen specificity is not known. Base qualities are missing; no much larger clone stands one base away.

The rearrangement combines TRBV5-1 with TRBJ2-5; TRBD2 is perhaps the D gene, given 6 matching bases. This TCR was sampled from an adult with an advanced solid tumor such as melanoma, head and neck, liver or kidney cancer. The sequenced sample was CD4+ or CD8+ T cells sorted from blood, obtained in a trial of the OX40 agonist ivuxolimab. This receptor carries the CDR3 CASSLSGYYEETQYF. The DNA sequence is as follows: TGCGCCAGCAGCTTAAGCGGGTACTATGAAGAGACCCAGTACTTC. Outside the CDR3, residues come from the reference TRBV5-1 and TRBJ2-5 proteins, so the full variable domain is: KAGVTQTPRYLIKTRGQQVTLSCSPISGHRSVSWYQQTPGQGLQFLFEYFSETQRNKGNFPGRFSGRQFSNSRSEMNVSTLELGDSALYLCASSLSGYYEETQYFGPGTRLLVL.